These 32 T cell receptor beta chains were sequenced from one sample in a study of T cell responses to AZD1222 COVID-19 vaccine. TCRdb's copy holds only in-frame clones and misses some; the assay was immunoSEQ multiplex PCR. The sample includes about 180,000 clones, approximately 91% of them seen just once. The source material was peripheral blood, sampled 28 days after the second AZD1222 dose. The receptors here all came from an adult who received the AZD1222 COVID-19 vaccine.

This chain joins TRBV11-2 and TRBJ1-2; D call uncertain. CDR3 size: 13 residues. The germline CDR1 and CDR2 sequences are SGHAT and FQNNGV. V shed 3 bases and J shed 3 bases, with 8 bases lying between them. The CDR3 here is CASSFSADYGYTF. In DNA, the CDR3 is TGTGCCAGCAGCTTTTCCGCGGACTATGGCTACACCTTC.

Written as DNA, the CDR3 is TGTGCCAGCAGCGTAGGTTGGAGGGTTGAGGAAAAACTGTTTTTT. It encodes CASSVGWRVEEKLFF. V is TRBV9 and J is TRBJ1-4, with D hard to call. The germline gives CDR1 SGDLS, CDR2 YYNGEE. The CDR3 extends over 15 amino acids. Trimming removed 0 bases at V and 8 bases at J, with 14 bases between.

This clone was observed a single time. The J gene is TRBJ2-7, the V gene TRBV2; no definite D call. CDR1 and CDR2 (germline): SNHLY, FYNNEI. CDR3 length: 11 amino acids. V lost 6 bases and J lost 5, with 8 bases in between. The CDR3: CASRVLNEQYF. In DNA, the CDR3 is TGTGCCAGCAGGGTTTTGAACGAGCAGTACTTC.

The chain is built from TRBV7-3 and TRBJ2-1, with D tentatively TRBD2 (5 bases). This CDR3 has 17 amino acids. V lost 0 bases, J lost 4 bases, and 16 bases lay in between. Germline lookup yields CDR1 SGHTA and CDR2 FQGTGA. The CDR3 nucleotides are TGTGCCAGCAGCTTAACGTATACTAGTCTGGGGTACAATGAGCAGTTCTTC. Translation gives CASSLTYTSLGYNEQFF. Complete variable domain (other parts from reference TRBV7-3 and TRBJ2-1): GAGVSQTPSNKVTEKGKYVELRCDPISGHTALYWYRQSLGQGPEFLIYFQGTGAADDSGLPNDRFFAVRPEGSVSTLKIQRTERGDSAVYLCASSLTYTSLGYNEQFFGPGTRLTVL.

The chain has TRBV29-1 and TRBJ2-1; TRBD1 matches 8 bases. J was trimmed by 3 bases and V by 5 bases; bases with no gene match: 6. In germline, CDR1 is SQVTM, CDR2 ANQGSEA. This CDR3 has 14 amino acids. The CDR3 region has the DNA TGCAGCGTTTCGACAGGGGCCGTCTACAATGAGCAGTTCTTC. This encodes CSVSTGAVYNEQFF.

The chain couples TRBV6-1 to TRBJ2-1; a possible D gene is TRBD2 (5 bases). Trimming cost V 0 bases and J 16 bases, with 13 bases left between them. Germline V gives CDR1 MNHNS, CDR2 SASEGT. CDR3 length: 12 residues. CDR3 protein: CASSEAGEWNFF. Here the CDR3 DNA reads TGTGCCAGCAGTGAAGCCGGGGAGTGGAACTTCTTC.

The chain recombines TRBV4-1 with TRBJ2-3; possibly TRBD1 for D (6 bases). Germline loops: CDR1 MGHRA, CDR2 YSYEKL. The V end lost 3 bases, the J end lost 6 bases, and 19 bases lay between the germline ends. The CDR3 consists of 16 residues. Written as DNA, the CDR3 is TGCGCCAGCAGCCAGGATCAGGGGAGTTGGGCGGATACGCAGTATTTT. Translated: CASSQDQGSWADTQYF.

This clone came up a few times. This chain joins TRBV27 and TRBJ2-5; TRBD2 might be the D (6 bases). This CDR3 spans 14 amino acids. Germline V gene data show CDR1 as MNHEY and CDR2 as SMNVEV (reference sequence). Deletions cut 1 base from V and 4 bases from J, with 10 bases between. The CDR3 DNA is TGTGCCAGCAGTTTATTGGGGGGTCGAGAGACCCAGTACTTC. Its protein product is CASSLLGGRETQYF.

This clone was detected once. The chain links TRBV2 to TRBJ1-1; 10 nucleotides match TRBD1. The junction had 4 bases not matched to a gene; V was cut back by 5 bases and J by 4 bases. Germline CDR1 is SNHLY and CDR2 is FYNNEI. The CDR3 covers 14 residues. CDR3 sequence: CASSWTGGITEAFF. The CDR3 DNA sequence: TGTGCCAGCAGTTGGACAGGGGGGATCACTGAAGCTTTCTTT.

V usage is TRBV19 and J usage is TRBJ1-1; TRBD1 might be the D (6 bases). The V gene lost 5 bases and the J gene lost 0 bases, with 7 bases spanning the gap. From germline, CDR1 is LNHDA and CDR2 SQIVND (reference sequence). The CDR3 extends over 13 amino acids. The CDR3 sequence: CASSQGMNTEAFF. The CDR3 coding sequence is TGTGCCAGTAGTCAGGGGATGAACACTGAAGCTTTCTTT. Drawing the rest from reference TRBV19 and TRBJ1-1, the complete variable domain is DGGITQSPKYLFRKEGQNVTLSCEQNLNHDAMYWYRQDPGQGLRLIYYSQIVNDFQKGDIAEGYSVSREKKESFPLTVTSAQKNPTAFYLCASSQGMNTEAFFGQGTRLTVV.

V is TRBV6-5 and J is TRBJ2-3; D unresolved. This CDR3 spans 15 amino acids. V gave up 0 bases and J gave up 0 bases, with 7 bases separating them. Germline CDR1 and CDR2: MNHEY and SVGAGI. The CDR3 DNA is TGTGCCAGCAGTTACTCTGGAGCTAGCACAGATACGCAGTATTTT. Translation gives CASSYSGASTDTQYF.

The V call is TRBV11-3, the J call TRBJ2-2; 11 nucleotides match TRBD1. The CDR3 loop spans 17 amino acids. Germline CDR1 and CDR2: SGHNT and YENEEA. V was pared by 5 bases and J by 5 bases, with 10 bases of the junction left unmatched. CDR3 loop: CASSLAPGQGGTGELFF. The CDR3, as DNA: TGTGCCAGCAGCCTCGCCCCGGGACAGGGGGGGACCGGGGAGCTGTTTTTT.

The chain couples TRBV2 to TRBJ1-1; no reliable D call. The CDR3 extends over 13 amino acids. Germline V lookup: CDR1 SNHLY, CDR2 FYNNEI. Trimming cost V 6 bases and J 0 bases, with 8 bases left between them. The CDR3 reads CASRFAVNTEAFF. The CDR3 DNA is TGTGCCAGCAGGTTTGCAGTGAACACTGAAGCTTTCTTT.

This sequence joins TRBV7-9 and TRBJ2-7; TRBD2 matches 7 bases. V trimming: 2 bases; J trimming: 1 base; junction bases outside the gene matches: 14. The CDR3 covers 18 residues. Looked up from germline, CDR1 is SEHNR and CDR2 is FQNEAQ (reference sequence). The CDR3 protein is CASSLTPATSALSYEQYF. CDR3 nucleotides: TGTGCCAGCAGCTTAACCCCCGCAACTAGCGCCCTATCCTACGAGCAGTACTTC.

This clone appeared a few times. The CDR3: CASSILGGPGAQHF. CDR3 DNA: TGTGCCAGTAGTATATTAGGGGGCCCGGGGGCCCAGCATTTT. The genes are TRBV19 and TRBJ1-5; TRBD1 matches 7 bases. With 2 bases clipped from V and 11 bases from J, the junction kept 9 bases outside the gene matches. Looked up from germline, CDR1 is LNHDA and CDR2 is SQIVND (reference sequence). This CDR3 is 14 amino acids long.

The chain links TRBV5-5 to TRBJ1-1; no firm D call. This CDR3 is built from 13 residues. The V and J ends lost 3 bases and 2 bases respectively, with 8 bases between them. The germline V gene has CDR1 SGHKS and CDR2 YYEKEE (reference sequence). The CDR3 region is CASSSQPNTEAFF. The CDR3 DNA sequence: TGTGCCAGCAGCTCGCAACCTAACACTGAAGCTTTCTTT.

CDR3 nucleotide sequence: TGCGCCAGCAGCACCTCCGGGACCGGCACAGATACGCAGTATTTT. Amino acid sequence: CASSTSGTGTDTQYF. V usage is TRBV5-1 and J usage is TRBJ2-3; D may match TRBD1 or TRBD2 (5 bases each). Trimming took 4 bases from V and 1 from J, leaving 13 bases between them. This CDR3 spans 15 amino acids. CDR1 SGHRS and CDR2 YFSETQ come from the germline V gene.

The rearrangement joins TRBV19 to TRBJ2-7; 7 bases fit TRBD2. CDR3 size: 12 residues. Germline loops: CDR1 LNHDA, CDR2 SQIVND (reference sequence). V dropped 4 bases and J dropped 4; count of bases not matched to a gene: 1. CDR3 protein: CASSTGGYEQYF. CDR3 bases: TGTGCCAGTAGTACGGGGGGATACGAGCAGTACTTC. Full variable domain (remainder filled in from reference TRBV19 and TRBJ2-7): DGGITQSPKYLFRKEGQNVTLSCEQNLNHDAMYWYRQDPGQGLRLIYYSQIVNDFQKGDIAEGYSVSREKKESFPLTVTSAQKNPTAFYLCASSTGGYEQYFGPGTRLTVT.

This chain uses TRBV5-4 with TRBJ2-2; TRBD2 aligns across 8 bases. The V gene's germline CDR1 is SGHNT and CDR2 YYREEE (reference sequence). CDR3 length: 16 amino acids. Losses at the gene ends were 0 bases for V and 6 bases for J; bases not matched to a gene: 7. The CDR3 is CASSLEGIAGPGELFF. The CDR3, as DNA: TGTGCCAGCAGCTTGGAAGGGATAGCGGGACCCGGGGAGCTGTTTTTT.

V usage is TRBV6-5 and J usage is TRBJ2-3; no firm D call. V dropped 0 bases and J dropped 2 bases, with 12 bases sitting between them. The germline CDR1 and CDR2 sequences are MNHEY and SVGAGI. The CDR3 contains 16 residues. CDR3 loop: CASSYSARPNTDTQYF. As DNA, the CDR3 is TGTGCCAGCAGTTACTCGGCACGGCCTAACACAGATACGCAGTATTTT.

The rearrangement links TRBV13 to TRBJ1-2; possible D gene TRBD1, 5 bases. The CDR3 totals 13 residues. The ends were cut back, 4 bases at V and 6 bases at J, with 12 bases in the middle. The germline V gene has CDR1 PRHDT and CDR2 FYEKMQ (reference sequence). The CDR3 loop is CASSSRGGDGYTF. The CDR3 DNA is TGTGCCAGCAGCTCCCGGGGAGGGGATGGCTACACCTTC.

The chain uses TRBV5-6 and TRBJ2-7, with 14 positions matching TRBD2. The CDR3 is made up of 17 amino acids. CDR1 is SGHDT and CDR2 is YYEEEE in the germline V gene. V lost 0 bases, J lost 0 bases, and 2 bases stayed unmatched. This chain's CDR3 is CASSLGLAGGISYEQYF. The CDR3 DNA sequence: TGTGCCAGCAGCTTGGGACTAGCGGGGGGGATCTCCTACGAGCAGTACTTC.

The chain combines TRBV11-2 with TRBJ2-3; the match to TRBD1 covers 11 bases. Germline trimming cut 5 bases from V and 4 bases from J; bases unmatched to any gene: 2. The CDR3 sequence is 14 residues long. Germline-derived CDR1 and CDR2 are SGHAT and FQNNGV. The chain's CDR3 is CASSRGQGADTQYF. CDR3 DNA: TGTGCCAGCAGCCGGGGACAGGGGGCAGATACGCAGTATTTT.

V usage is TRBV12-3 or TRBV12-4 and J usage is TRBJ2-5; 7 nucleotides match TRBD2. The CDR3 covers 13 residues. Germline trimming cut 5 bases from V and 5 bases from J; bases unmatched to any gene: 5. DNA of the CDR3: TGTGCCAGCAGTCTGACTAGCAGGGAGACCCAGTACTTC. It translates to CASSLTSRETQYF.

Only one count was recorded for this clone. The V call is TRBV6-6, the J call TRBJ1-3, with D possibly TRBD1 on 6 matching bases. This CDR3 region has 16 residues. Germline CDR1 reads MNHNY; CDR2 reads SVGAGI (reference sequence). The V end was cut by 5 bases, the J end by 3 bases, with 17 bases between. CDR3 in amino acids: CASSPNGGADGNTIYF. CDR3 in DNA: TGTGCCAGCAGTCCCAACGGGGGGGCGGATGGAAACACCATATATTTT.

The chain couples TRBV4-2 to TRBJ2-1; no reliable D call. Trimming took 1 base from V and 5 from J, leaving 6 bases between them. The CDR3 is made up of 13 amino acids. CDR1 and CDR2 from the germline V gene are LGHNA and YNFKEQ. The CDR3 sequence: CASSQVVNNEQFF. The CDR3 DNA reads as TGTGCCAGCAGCCAAGTCGTTAACAATGAGCAGTTCTTC.

This rearrangement joins TRBV4-2 to TRBJ2-2; tentative D call: TRBD2 (5 bases). From germline, CDR1 is LGHNA and CDR2 YNFKEQ. The germline V and J ends were trimmed by 0 bases and 1 base, with 12 bases remaining between them. The CDR3 contains 17 residues. CDR3 DNA sequence: TGTGCCAGCAGCCAAGAAGTCCTAGCCGTGAACACCGGGGAGCTGTTTTTT. It is translated as CASSQEVLAVNTGELFF.

This clone was seen more than once but under ten times. The chain has TRBV19 and TRBJ1-3; possible D gene TRBD1, 5 bases. This CDR3 contains 14 residues. Trimming pared 7 bases from V and 7 bases from J, leaving 17 bases between. Germline assignment: CDR1 LNHDA and CDR2 SQIVND (reference sequence). The CDR3 loop reads CASMGPGAANTIYF. Here the CDR3 DNA reads TGTGCCAGTATGGGGCCGGGCGCGGCGAACACCATATATTTT.

The chain uses TRBV2 and TRBJ2-7, with TRBD1 identical over 7 bases. V was pared by 6 bases and J by 7 bases, with 15 bases of the junction left unmatched. CDR1 SNHLY and CDR2 FYNNEI come from the germline V gene. The CDR3 runs 15 residues. The CDR3 DNA sequence: TGTGCCAGCAGCGGGGACAGAACCGGGAAGCTGGAGCAGTACTTC. It is translated as CASSGDRTGKLEQYF. The whole variable domain, filled in from reference TRBV2 and TRBJ2-7, reads EPEVTQTPSHQVTQMGQEVILRCVPISNHLYFYWYRQILGQKVEFLVSFYNNEISEKSEIFDDQFSVERPDGSNFTLKIRSTKLEDSAMYFCASSGDRTGKLEQYFGPGTRLTVT.

This chain joins TRBV18 and TRBJ2-3, with D perhaps TRBD1 or TRBD2 (5 bases each). The length of the CDR3 is 16 residues. V gave up 5 bases and J gave up 2 bases, with 17 bases separating them. Germline V gives CDR1 KGHSH, CDR2 LQKENI. CDR3 sequence reads: CASSSGDGDLTDTQYF. The DNA of the CDR3 is TGTGCCAGCTCATCCGGAGATGGGGACCTCACAGATACGCAGTATTTT.

The chain combines TRBV2 with TRBJ1-6; D is ambiguous. The CDR3 spans 13 residues. Per the germline V gene, CDR1 is SNHLY and CDR2 is FYNNEI. V was clipped by 6 bases and J by 10 bases, with 13 bases between them. CDR3 sequence (DNA): TGTGCCAGCAGCCCCCGACAACTATCACCCCTCCACTTT. Encoded protein: CASSPRQLSPLHF.

In nucleotides, the CDR3 is TGTGCCAGCAGCTTCGGCGGGGCGGAGACCCAGTACTTC. Protein product: CASSFGGAETQYF. The V gene is TRBV7-6, the J gene TRBJ2-5; weak D call: TRBD2 (6 bases). The germline V and J ends were trimmed by 3 bases and 5 bases, with 10 bases remaining between them. Germline values: CDR1 SGHVS, CDR2 FNYEAQ. The CDR3 extends over 13 amino acids.